This T cell receptor (beta chain) derives from a study of blood T cell repertoires in COVID-19. Study details: The United States, Italy and Spain were the sources of the acute and convalescent COVID-19 samples. T cells, B-cell-depleted T cells, or PBMCs supplied cDNA or gDNA.

In the source study's methods: Reference gene primers were amplified, and this amplification served to estimate nucleated cell counts. Profiling relied on immunoSEQ multiplex PCR, and the TCRdb table lists in-frame clones only, not all of them. That table supplies the V and J calls and clone size; D and trimming were determined from the DNA. The sample lists about 140,000 clones; roughly 85% were seen once. V was clipped by 7 bases and J by 5 bases; unmatched bases: 8. This CDR3 has 13 residues. The germline V gene encodes CDR1 SGHRS and CDR2 YFSETQ. The material sequenced was peripheral blood. The chain uses TRBV5-1 and TRBJ2-5; 7 bases agree with TRBD1. This clonotype was sampled from a man aged 50 to 59 with acute or convalescent COVID-19. This CDR3 is CASGTGARETQYF. CDR3 coding DNA: TGCGCCAGCGGCACAGGGGCTCGTGAGACCCAGTACTTC.